This T cell receptor beta chain derives from a study of T cells in localized non-small cell lung cancer. Findings and caveats of the study: In adjacent lung, a median roughly 60 of the top 100 tumor clones were found. Tumor showed lower T cell clonality than uninvolved adjacent lung, where it was highest. Because only a single region of the tumor was sequenced, heterogeneity remains possible. Longer overall survival accompanied higher blood T cell density.

This clone was seen a few times. The antigen is unknown. Data came from immunoSEQ multiplex PCR; TCRdb stores just in-frame clones and leaves some out. The sample yields over 40,000 clones, 85% to 90% seen once. This specimen was peripheral blood, taken before any cancer treatment. The TCR originated in a female donor aged 60 or older with stage I squamous cell lung carcinoma.

The CDR3 bases are TGCGCCAGCAGCCAAGCCACAGGGAGCACTGAAGCTTTCTTT. This translates into CASSQATGSTEAFF. The V call is TRBV4-3, the J call TRBJ1-1; weak D call: TRBD1 (6 bases). Between the trimmed V and J ends, which lost 1 base and 4 bases, there was a span of 10 bases. Germline-derived CDR1 and CDR2 are LGHNA and YSLEER. This CDR3 spans 14 amino acids.